This T cell receptor beta chain was identified during a study of blood T cell repertoires in COVID-19. On the study more broadly: The United States, Italy and Spain supplied acute and convalescent COVID-19 samples. T cells, B-cell-depleted T cells, or PBMCs supplied cDNA or gDNA.

Authors' data handling: Quantification of nucleated cells was approximated via reference gene primer amplification. The assay was immunoSEQ multiplex PCR, and TCRdb's table has in-frame clones only and misses some. V, J and clone size are those of that table, while D and trimming were read from the DNA. The sample holds hundreds of thousands of clones; around 85% are singletons and the top ten take less than 6.5%. This receptor was taken from a man in his fifties with active or convalescent COVID-19. The sample consisted of peripheral blood.

The CDR3 here is CASSYAGTANYGYTF. The DNA of the CDR3 is TGTGCCAGCAGTTATGCCGGGACAGCCAACTATGGCTACACCTTC. The rearrangement links TRBV6-5 to TRBJ1-2; 7 bases match TRBD1. The germline V gene has CDR1 MNHEY and CDR2 SVGAGI. J was trimmed by 2 bases and V by 3 bases; bases with no gene match: 6. The length of the CDR3 is 15 residues.